The present TCR beta chain was sequenced within a study of blood T cell repertoires in COVID-19. Background on the study: Donors in the United States, Italy and Spain gave samples during acute or convalescent COVID-19. The analysed material was cDNA or gDNA that came from T cells, B-cell-depleted T cells, or PBMCs.

Between the trimmed V and J ends, which lost 2 bases and 3 bases, there was a span of 15 bases. The V gene's germline CDR1 is MRHNA and CDR2 SNTAGT. The CDR3 loop spans 16 amino acids. Assay: immunoSEQ multiplex PCR; the TCRdb copy retains only in-frame clones and omits some. The data show 170,000 or so clones, about 80% seen once. The chain employs TRBV6-4 and TRBJ2-3; possibly TRBD2 for D (5 bases). This clonotype was obtained from a man between 70 and 80 years old with active or convalescent COVID-19. What was sequenced was peripheral blood. CDR3 sequence (DNA): TGTGCCAGCAGTGACCCCCGGGGTTGTTGGACAGATACGCAGTATTTT. It specifies CASSDPRGCWTDTQYF.